This note documents a single T cell receptor (beta chain) sequence. This clonotype has just one count. Its cognate antigen has yet to be identified. Base qualities are not provided; no much larger clone lies one nucleotide away. One read alone is weak evidence. This entry belongs to a study of glioma-infiltrating T cells (dated by TCRdb to 2016 to 2017). Turning to the overall study: The low-grade gliomas were WHO grade II oligodendrogliomas or astrocytomas, while the glioblastomas were WHO grade IV tumors sampled at initial diagnosis rather than at recurrent diagnosis. Before surgery, glioma patients were given dexamethasone for six or fewer days. Blood libraries targeted 4.5- to 10-fold sequencing coverage of about a million peripheral T cells. Glioma tissue, non-neoplastic brain tissue and matched peripheral blood mononuclear cells were used as sources from which TCR alpha- and beta-chain repertoires were sequenced. Each tissue-infiltrating repertoire was compared with the same patient's peripheral blood repertoire to measure divergence between tissue and blood T-cell populations. The paired cohort comprised three low-grade glioma patients, about eight primary glioblastoma patients and three non-glioma patients contributing non-neoplastic brain tissue. Study-wide conclusions, independent of this receptor: A signature set of shared blood CDR3 motifs marked patients with low tissue-blood divergence and was depleted in highly divergent patients. In non-neoplastic patients, VJ-independent divergence between tissue and blood fell below expectation, whereas in all gliomas, and especially in low-grade gliomas, the divergence rose above expectation. Group comparisons were based on small numbers of patients: three non-neoplastic, three low-grade glioma and eight glioblastoma patients. Very few CDR3 sequences were shared between tissue and blood, attributed to high CDR3 diversity and limited sampling.

Surgical brain or tumor specimens were cryofrozen in liquid nitrogen immediately after resection, and peripheral blood cells were collected concurrently. The iRepertoire nested amplicon-rescue multiplex PCR (arm-PCR) platform was used to amplify TCR alpha and beta CDR3 regions from RNA. One-step reverse transcription and amplification used roughly 95-450 ng of tissue mRNA or PBMC total RNA as input. After bead purification, a secondary multiplex PCR added Illumina adapters, and libraries were gel-purified between 200 and 400 bp. Demultiplexing relied on internal 6-nucleotide barcodes carried by the libraries. The libraries were sequenced on an Illumina MiSeq using 2x220 or 2x250 nucleotide paired-end reads. Regarding the original processing steps: Paired reads were merged using FLASH 1.2.11 and aligned with BWA-MEM to the GRCh37 human genome, and TRA and TRB reads were then extracted. V and J assignment used an IMGT-derived reference of cassette sequences and CDR3 motifs that included pseudogenes. Reads were translated in three frames, and productive CDR3s were defined as those with a C...FGXG motif and no stop codons. A clonotype was defined as a unique combination of a V-J cassette pair and a CDR3 amino acid sequence. Hamming distance filtering was applied to reads, with thresholds set by the sequence error rate of each sample in mapped regions. TCRdb took the public reads, trimmed them with fastp at Q25, ran MiXCR for clone calling and kept in-frame beta chains. Here each entry gathers all rows of one CDR3 protein and keeps the most common genes and DNA. TCRdb, rather than the study authors, made the V and J calls. The sample table holds approximately 400,000 distinct CDR3 sequences, of which roughly two fifths were seen once. The top ten clonotypes cover approximately 12% of the sample.

According to the germline V gene, CDR1 reads SGHAT and CDR2 reads FQNNGV. V is reduced by 4 bases and J by 2 bases, leaving a spacing of 9 bases between them. The CDR3 starts with the cysteine, ends with the phenylalanine, and has 14 residues. Only CDR3 DNA remains: 42 bases, in frame from the first base. The material sequenced was glioma tissue, nonneoplastic brain tissue, or PBMCs (not recorded which). Recombination linked TRBV11-2 to TRBJ1-5; there is no confident call for the D gene. This clonotype originated in a human donor with low-grade glioma or glioblastoma, undergoing nonglioma brain surgery, or in good health (not recorded which). At the DNA level, the sequence is TGTGCCAGCAGCTCTACACCCGGCAATCAGCCCCAGCATTTT. Its coded protein is CASSSTPGNQPQHF.